Below are 11 T cell receptor beta chains sequenced from a single sample in a study of blood T cell repertoires in COVID-19 (dated by TCRdb to the early 2020s). Receptor libraries were prepared by the immunoSEQ multiplex PCR assay. TCRdb stores this immuneACCESS table with in-frame sequences only. Part of the clones is absent; in the studies checked, under half of the shortfall reflects unresolved V genes, and no reason is known for the rest. This sample comprises 300,000 or so clones, 90% of them detected only once. The ten top clones hold 0.9% to 1.2% of the sample. Sequenced input: PBMCs or T cells enriched from blood (not recorded which). The receptor source for this set is a woman in her 30s who had recovered from COVID-19.

CDR3 nucleotides: TGTGCCATCAAGGGGACAGGAACCTACGAGCAGTACTTC. Protein sequence: CAIKGTGTYEQYF. The genes are TRBV10-3 and TRBJ2-7, with 8 positions matching TRBD1. This CDR3 is built from 13 residues. Looked up from germline, CDR1 is ENHRY and CDR2 is SYGVKD. V gave up 7 bases and J gave up 2 bases; unmatched junction bases: 4.

The chain recombines TRBV24-1 with TRBJ2-7, with a tentative D call TRBD2 (6 bases). Germline assignment: CDR1 KGHDR and CDR2 SFDVKD. This CDR3 region has 17 residues. V lost 3 bases and J 3 bases, leaving 20 bases between the germline ends. This CDR3 reads CATSDPSRELVDYEQYF. The CDR3, as DNA: TGTGCCACCAGTGATCCCTCCCGGGAGCTGGTAGACTACGAGCAGTACTTC.

The chain couples TRBV20-1 to TRBJ1-2; maybe TRBD1 (5 bases). The CDR3 loop spans 11 amino acids. V lost 5 bases, J lost 4 bases, and 8 bases lay in between. From germline, CDR1 is DFQATT and CDR2 SNEGSKA (reference sequence). The CDR3 protein is CSAPGIYGYTF. CDR3 in DNA: TGCAGTGCTCCAGGGATCTATGGCTACACCTTC.

This clone was seen once. This chain links TRBV6-5 with TRBJ1-2, with TRBD1 identical over 8 bases. V trimming: 7 bases; J trimming: 0 bases; junction bases outside the gene matches: 4. The CDR3 contains 14 residues. Germline CDR1 MNHEY, CDR2 SVGAGI. The CDR3 DNA sequence: TGTGCCAGCACACCGGGACAGGCTAACTATGGCTACACCTTC. It translates to CASTPGQANYGYTF.

The chain joins TRBV3-1 (or the pseudogene TRBV3-2) to TRBJ2-5, with 13 bases aligning to TRBD2. CDR3 length: 15 residues. The V segment lost 4 bases and the J segment 4 bases; nucleotides outside the gene matches: 3. The germline CDR1 and CDR2 sequences are LGHDT and YNNKEL (reference sequence). The CDR3 nucleotides are TGTGCCAGCAGCCTGGGACTAGCGGGATCAGAGACCCAGTACTTC. As protein: CASSLGLAGSETQYF.

The chain links TRBV28 to TRBJ2-7, with TRBD1 identical over 7 bases. Trimming took 7 bases from V and 3 from J; bases not matched to a gene: 12. This CDR3 region has 15 residues. CDR1 is MDHEN and CDR2 is SYDVKM in the germline V gene. This CDR3 is CASKLLPGQSYEQYF. Here the CDR3 DNA reads TGTGCCAGCAAGCTACTACCGGGACAGAGCTACGAGCAGTACTTC.

The chain employs TRBV4-3 and TRBJ2-7; D might be TRBD1 (6 bases). CDR3 length: 17 residues. Trimming stripped 2 bases from V and 3 bases from J, with 20 bases between. Germline loops: CDR1 LGHNA, CDR2 YSLEER. This chain's CDR3 is CASSQRASGTHRYEQYF. The DNA of the CDR3 is TGCGCCAGCAGCCAAAGGGCCTCGGGGACACATCGCTACGAGCAGTACTTC.

This clone was recorded once. V usage is TRBV7-8 and J usage is TRBJ2-5; maybe TRBD2 (7 bases). V was shortened by 1 base and J by 5 bases, with 11 bases between the two germline ends. CDR1 SGHVS and CDR2 FQNEAQ come from the germline V gene. The CDR3 consists of 14 residues. CDR3 region: CASSLVGGGETQYF. The CDR3 nucleotides read TGTGCCAGCAGCTTAGTAGGGGGAGGGGAGACCCAGTACTTC. The whole variable domain, filled in from reference TRBV7-8 and TRBJ2-5, reads GAGVSQSPRYKVAKRGQDVALRCDPISGHVSLFWYQQALGQGPEFLTYFQNEAQLDKSGLPSDRFFAERPEGSVSTLKIQRTQQEDSAVYLCASSLVGGGETQYFGPGTRLLVL.

The chain combines TRBV28 with TRBJ1-1; D not certain. V lost 6 bases to trimming and J lost 4 bases, with 15 bases between them. This CDR3 has 14 residues. Looked up from germline, CDR1 is MDHEN and CDR2 is SYDVKM. The chain's CDR3 is CASREGRRATEAFF. CDR3 DNA: TGTGCCAGCAGGGAGGGTAGGAGGGCCACTGAAGCTTTCTTT. Based on the CDR3 plus reference TRBV28 and TRBJ1-1, the full variable domain is DVKVTQSSRYLVKRTGEKVFLECVQDMDHENMFWYRQDPGLGLRLIYFSYDVKMKEKGDIPEGYSVSREKKERFSLILESASTNQTSMYLCASREGRRATEAFFGQGTRLTVV.

CDR3 DNA: TGTGCCAGCAGCTTGGAATTGTTAGGGCCAGGGGGAAACACCATATATTTT. Translating it yields CASSLELLGPGGNTIYF. The chain has TRBV5-8 and TRBJ1-3; weak D call: TRBD1 (5 bases). Trimming cost V 0 bases and J 4 bases, with 17 bases left between them. Germline CDR1 SGHTS, CDR2 YDEGEE. The CDR3 totals 17 residues.

J is TRBJ2-4 and V is TRBV30; TRBD2 agrees at 7 bases. From germline, CDR1 is GTSNPN and CDR2 SVGIG (reference sequence). J lost 6 bases, V lost 2 bases, and 4 bases had no gene match. This CDR3 comprises 13 residues. The CDR3 DNA sequence: TGTGCCTGGAGTCTCGGACTAGGAAACATTCAGTACTTC. Its translation: CAWSLGLGNIQYF.